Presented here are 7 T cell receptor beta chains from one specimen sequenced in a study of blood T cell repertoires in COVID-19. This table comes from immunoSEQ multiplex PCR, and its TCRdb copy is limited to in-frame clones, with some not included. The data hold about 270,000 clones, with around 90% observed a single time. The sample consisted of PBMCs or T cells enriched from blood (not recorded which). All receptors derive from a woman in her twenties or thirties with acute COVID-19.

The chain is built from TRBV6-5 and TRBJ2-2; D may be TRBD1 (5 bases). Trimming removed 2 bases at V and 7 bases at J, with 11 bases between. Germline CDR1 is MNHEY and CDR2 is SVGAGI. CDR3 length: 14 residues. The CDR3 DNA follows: TGTGCCAGCAGTTACGGGGTTACAGGCGGGGAGCTGTTTTTT. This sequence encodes CASSYGVTGGELFF.

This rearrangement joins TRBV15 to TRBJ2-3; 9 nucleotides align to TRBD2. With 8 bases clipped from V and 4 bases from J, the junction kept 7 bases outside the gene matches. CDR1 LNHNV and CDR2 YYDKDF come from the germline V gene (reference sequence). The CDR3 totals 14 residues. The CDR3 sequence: CATRYSGSPDTQYF. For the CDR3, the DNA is TGTGCCACCCGGTATAGCGGGAGTCCAGATACGCAGTATTTT.

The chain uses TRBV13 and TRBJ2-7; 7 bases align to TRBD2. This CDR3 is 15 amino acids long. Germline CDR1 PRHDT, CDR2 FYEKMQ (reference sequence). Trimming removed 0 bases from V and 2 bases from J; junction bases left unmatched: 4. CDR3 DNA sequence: TGTGCCAGCAGCTTAGGGCGGGAGAGTCCCTACGAGCAGTACTTC. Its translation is CASSLGRESPYEQYF.

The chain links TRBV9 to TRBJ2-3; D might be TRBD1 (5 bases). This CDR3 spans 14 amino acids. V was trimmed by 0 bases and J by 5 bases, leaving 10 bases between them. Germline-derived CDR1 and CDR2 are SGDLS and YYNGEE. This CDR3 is CASSVVGAGDTQYF. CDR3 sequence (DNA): TGTGCCAGCAGCGTAGTAGGGGCTGGAGATACGCAGTATTTT.

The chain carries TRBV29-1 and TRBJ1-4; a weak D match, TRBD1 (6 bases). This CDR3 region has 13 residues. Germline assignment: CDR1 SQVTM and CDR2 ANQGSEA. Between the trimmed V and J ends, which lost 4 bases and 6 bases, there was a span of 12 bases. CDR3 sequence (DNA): TGCAGCGTTGGCGGGGGCGCAGATGAAAAACTGTTTTTT. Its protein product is CSVGGGADEKLFF.

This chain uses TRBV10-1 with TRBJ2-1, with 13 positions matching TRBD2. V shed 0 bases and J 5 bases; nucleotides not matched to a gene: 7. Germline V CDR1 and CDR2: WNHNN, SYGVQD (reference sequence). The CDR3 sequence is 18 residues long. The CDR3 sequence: CASSESTGTSGIDNEQFF. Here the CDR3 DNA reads TGCGCCAGCAGTGAGTCTACCGGGACTAGCGGGATTGACAATGAGCAGTTCTTC.

CDR3 nucleotides: TGTGCCAGCAGCTTAGAGAGGCAGGGAGGACCAACGTGGGGCAATCAGCCCCAGCATTTT. It translates to CASSLERQGGPTWGNQPQHF. The chain uses TRBV7-8 and TRBJ1-5; weak D call: TRBD1 (5 bases). CDR1 is SGHVS, CDR2 FQNEAQ, per germline. Trimming took off 1 base at V and 2 bases at J, with 24 bases between the two ends. This CDR3 contains 20 residues.